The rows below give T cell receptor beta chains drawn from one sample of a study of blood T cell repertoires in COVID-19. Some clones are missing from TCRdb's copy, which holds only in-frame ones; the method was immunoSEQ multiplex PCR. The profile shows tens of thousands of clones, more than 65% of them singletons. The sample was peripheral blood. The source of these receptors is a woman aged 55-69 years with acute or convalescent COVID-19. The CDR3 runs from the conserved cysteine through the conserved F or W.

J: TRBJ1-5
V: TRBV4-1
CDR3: CASSQPTGGKGSGNQPQHF

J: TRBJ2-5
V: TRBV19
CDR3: CASKTSGEETQYF

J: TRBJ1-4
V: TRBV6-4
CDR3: CASNQTGMWEKLFF

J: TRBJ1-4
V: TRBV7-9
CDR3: CASSAGQFNEKLFF

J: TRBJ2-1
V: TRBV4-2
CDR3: CASSQDSAASGGDEQFF

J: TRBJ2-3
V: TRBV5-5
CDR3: CASSLRTATDTQYF

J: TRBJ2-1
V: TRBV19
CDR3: CASSKGGTTYNEQFF

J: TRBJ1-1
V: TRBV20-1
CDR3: CSASTGGSTEAFF

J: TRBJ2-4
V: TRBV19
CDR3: CASSPGGLAGYLAKNIQYF

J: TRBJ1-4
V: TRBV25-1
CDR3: CASSDSIRATNEKLFF

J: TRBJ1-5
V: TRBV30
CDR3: CAWSATGGHQPQHF

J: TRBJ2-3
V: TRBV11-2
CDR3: CASSPVLRLAGLSTDTQYF

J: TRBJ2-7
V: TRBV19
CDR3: CASSVRDSYEQYF

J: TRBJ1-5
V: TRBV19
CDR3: CASSIGGAVSNQPQHF

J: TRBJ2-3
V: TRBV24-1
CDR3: CATSERTGSSTDTQYF

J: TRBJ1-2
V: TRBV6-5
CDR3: CASSPDRVYGYTF